What follows describes a single T cell receptor beta chain. The sample is drawn from a study of blood T cell repertoires in COVID-19. Profiling relied on immunoSEQ multiplex PCR, and the TCRdb table lists in-frame clones only, not all of them. Altogether 200,000 or so clones are present, about 90% being singletons, with the ten largest covering roughly 8.1%. The CDR3 runs to 12 residues. With 2 bases removed from V and 8 bases from J, the gap between germline ends came to 4 bases. The J gene is TRBJ1-6, the V gene TRBV12-3 or TRBV12-4; no clear D gene. The source of this sequence is a woman aged 18-29 years who had recovered from COVID-19. Source material: PBMCs or T cells enriched from blood (not recorded which). CDR3 in amino acids: CASSLPDSPLHF. The CDR3 coding sequence is TGTGCCAGCAGTTTACCAGATTCACCCCTCCACTTT.